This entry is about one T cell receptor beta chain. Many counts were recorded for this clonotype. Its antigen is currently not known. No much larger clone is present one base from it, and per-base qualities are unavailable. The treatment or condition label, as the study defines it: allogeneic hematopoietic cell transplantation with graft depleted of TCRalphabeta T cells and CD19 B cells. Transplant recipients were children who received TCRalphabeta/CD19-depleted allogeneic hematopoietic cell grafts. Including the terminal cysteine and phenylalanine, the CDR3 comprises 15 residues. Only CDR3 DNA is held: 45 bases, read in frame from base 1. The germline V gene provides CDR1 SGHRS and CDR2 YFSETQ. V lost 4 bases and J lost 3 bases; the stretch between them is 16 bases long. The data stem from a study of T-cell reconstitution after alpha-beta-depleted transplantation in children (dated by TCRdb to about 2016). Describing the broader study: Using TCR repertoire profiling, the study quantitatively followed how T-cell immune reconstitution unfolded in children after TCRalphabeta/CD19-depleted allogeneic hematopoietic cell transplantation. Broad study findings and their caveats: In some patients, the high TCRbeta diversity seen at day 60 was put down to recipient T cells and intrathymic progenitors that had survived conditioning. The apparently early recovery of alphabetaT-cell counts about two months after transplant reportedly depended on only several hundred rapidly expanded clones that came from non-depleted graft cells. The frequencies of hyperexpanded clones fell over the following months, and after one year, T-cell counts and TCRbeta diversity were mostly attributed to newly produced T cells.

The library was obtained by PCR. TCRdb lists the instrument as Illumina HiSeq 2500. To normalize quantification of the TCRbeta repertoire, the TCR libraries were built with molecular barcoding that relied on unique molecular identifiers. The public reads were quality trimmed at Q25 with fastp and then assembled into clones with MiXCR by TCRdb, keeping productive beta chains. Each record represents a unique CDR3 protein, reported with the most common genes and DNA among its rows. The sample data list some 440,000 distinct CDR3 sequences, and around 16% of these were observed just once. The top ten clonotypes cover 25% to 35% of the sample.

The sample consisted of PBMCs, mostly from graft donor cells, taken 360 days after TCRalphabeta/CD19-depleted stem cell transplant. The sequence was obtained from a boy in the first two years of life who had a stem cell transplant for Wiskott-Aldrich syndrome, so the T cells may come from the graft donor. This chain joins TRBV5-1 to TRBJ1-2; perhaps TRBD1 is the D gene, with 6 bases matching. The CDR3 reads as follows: CASSGTRGGDYGYTF. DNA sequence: TGCGCCAGCAGCGGGACCAGGGGCGGCGACTATGGCTACACCTTC. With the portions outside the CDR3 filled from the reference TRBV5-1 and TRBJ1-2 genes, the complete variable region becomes KAGVTQTPRYLIKTRGQQVTLSCSPISGHRSVSWYQQTPGQGLQFLFEYFSETQRNKGNFPGRFSGRQFSNSRSEMNVSTLELGDSALYLCASSGTRGGDYGYTFGSGTRLTVV.